A single sample gave rise to the 28 T cell receptor beta chains below, sequenced in a study of cytomegalovirus exposure and HLA in healthy donors. The PCR ran on 60 Vbeta and 13 Jbeta primers. Clones were read by immunoSEQ multiplex PCR, and TCRdb kept only the in-frame ones, dropping some. The sample records approximately 130,000 clones, about 80% being singletons. Sequenced sample: PBMCs. The receptors derive from a boy aged 2 to 9 in good health and CMV-seronegative.

The chain carries TRBV23-1 and TRBJ2-5; 7 bases are a match to TRBD1. TRBV23-1 is an ORF for which the function is uncertain. V was pared by 3 bases and J by 3 bases, with 4 bases of the junction left unmatched. The CDR3 runs 14 residues. CDR3 nucleotides: TGCGCCAGCAGTCACCCCGACAGGGAAGAGACCCAGTACTTC. As protein: CASSHPDREETQYF.

J is TRBJ1-1 and V is TRBV6-1; TRBD1 matches 8 bases. Germline trimming cut 4 bases from V and 1 base from J; bases unmatched to any gene: 14. Germline CDR1 reads MNHNS; CDR2 reads SASEGT. The CDR3 loop spans 18 amino acids. The chain's CDR3 is CASSGQLTSGTGNTEAFF. DNA of the CDR3: TGTGCCAGCAGTGGCCAGCTAACGTCCGGGACAGGGAACACTGAAGCTTTCTTT.

This clone was detected only a few times. The rearrangement links TRBV25-1 to TRBJ1-5; no definite D call. There are 14 residues in the CDR3. The V and J ends lost 2 bases and 0 bases respectively, with 5 bases between them. Germline assignment: CDR1 MGHDK and CDR2 SYGVNS. CDR3 amino acids: CASSEPGSNQPQHF. The CDR3 DNA reads TGTGCCAGCAGTGAACCGGGTAGCAATCAGCCCCAGCATTTT.

This chain connects TRBV4-3 to TRBJ2-7, with TRBD1 matching over 7 bases. V lost 0 bases and J lost 2; bases outside the gene matches: 13. CDR3 length: 18 amino acids. CDR1 and CDR2 from the germline V gene are LGHNA and YSLEER. CDR3 coding DNA: TGCGCCAGCAGCCAAGAGGCCGTACGACAGGGAAGAACCTACGAGCAGTACTTC. Translated: CASSQEAVRQGRTYEQYF.

This clone has more than one count but fewer than ten. The J gene is TRBJ2-6, the V gene TRBV7-9; no definite D call. CDR3 length: 14 residues. The germline CDR1 and CDR2 sequences are SEHNR and FQNEAQ (reference sequence). V was cut by 0 bases and J by 4 bases, with 4 bases left in between. The chain's CDR3 is CASSLATGANVLTF. CDR3 sequence (DNA): TGTGCCAGCAGCTTAGCTACAGGGGCCAACGTCCTGACTTTC.

The rearrangement uses TRBV27 and TRBJ2-7, with TRBD2 matching over 8 bases. The CDR3 length is 17 residues. Per germline, CDR1 MNHEY and CDR2 SMNVEV (reference sequence). The ends lost 3 bases at V and 0 bases at J; junction bases unmatched: 10. This CDR3 is CASSFPSGSRSSYEQYF. In DNA form, the CDR3 reads TGTGCCAGCAGTTTCCCAAGCGGGAGCCGGAGCTCCTACGAGCAGTACTTC.

This chain uses TRBV4-1 with TRBJ1-5; D is perhaps TRBD1 (5 bases). Germline V CDR1 and CDR2: MGHRA, YSYEKL. Trimming left V 0 bases short and J 2 bases short, with 14 bases between. The CDR3 covers 17 residues. CDR3 in DNA: TGCGCCAGCAGCCAAGACGGAAGCAGGGTGGGCAATCAGCCCCAGCATTTT. This encodes CASSQDGSRVGNQPQHF.

This clone was observed a few times. For the CDR3, the DNA is TGTGCCAGCAGGGGCAAAGGGGCATCTGGAAACACCATATATTTT. Encoded protein: CASRGKGASGNTIYF. The V call is TRBV7-9, the J call TRBJ1-3; perhaps TRBD1 as D (5 bases). Germline lookup yields CDR1 SEHNR and CDR2 FQNEAQ (reference sequence). This CDR3 has 15 residues. V was clipped by 6 bases and J by 1 base, with 13 bases between them. Combining the CDR3 with reference TRBV7-9 and TRBJ1-3 gives the whole variable domain DTGVSQNPRHKITKRGQNVTFRCDPISEHNRLYWYRQTLGQGPEFLTYFQNEAQLEKSRLLSDRFSAERPKGSFSTLEIQRTEQGDSAMYLCASRGKGASGNTIYFGEGSWLTVV.

This clone was recorded a few times. The chain is built from TRBV6-5 and TRBJ2-3; a possible D gene is TRBD2 (6 bases). CDR3 length: 15 residues. CDR1 is MNHEY and CDR2 is SVGAGI in the germline V gene. Trimming removed 6 bases from V and 2 bases from J, with 15 bases in between. The DNA of the CDR3 is TGTGCCAGCAGCTCAGGGAGGCAGGTCACAGATACGCAGTATTTT. Translated: CASSSGRQVTDTQYF.

The chain has TRBV19 and TRBJ1-2, with D uncertain. The CDR3 totals 16 residues. CDR1 LNHDA and CDR2 SQIVND come from the germline V gene (reference sequence). V was cut by 3 bases and J by 1 base, with 15 bases left in between. The CDR3 region has the DNA TGTGCCAGTAGTATTAGCCCTGTTTCGATTAACTATGGCTACACCTTC. Its protein product is CASSISPVSINYGYTF.

This clone was seen a few times. The V and J genes are TRBV7-9 and TRBJ2-3; possible D gene TRBD2, 5 bases. Germline loops: CDR1 SEHNR, CDR2 FQNEAQ (reference sequence). This CDR3 has 15 residues. Trimming left V 5 bases short and J 3 bases short, with 15 bases between. This CDR3 reads CASSRSDLPTDTQYF. CDR3 nucleotide sequence: TGTGCCAGCAGCCGGTCGGACTTACCTACAGATACGCAGTATTTT.

This clone was seen a few times. V and J are TRBV6-6 and TRBJ2-2; possibly TRBD1 for D (6 bases). The CDR3 totals 13 residues. Germline CDR1 and CDR2: MNHNY and SVGAGI (reference sequence). The V and J ends lost 5 bases and 5 bases respectively, with 9 bases between them. The CDR3 DNA is TGTGCCAGCAGTGTACAGGGAACCGGGGAGCTGTTTTTT. Translation: CASSVQGTGELFF.

The chain has TRBV7-9 and TRBJ1-5; weak D call: TRBD1 (6 bases). The V and J ends lost 3 bases and 0 bases respectively, with 6 bases between them. Germline V gene sequence: CDR1 SEHNR, CDR2 FQNEAQ (reference sequence). The length of the CDR3 is 14 residues. CDR3 in amino acids: CASSLDSSNQPQHF. In DNA form, the CDR3 reads TGTGCCAGCAGCTTGGACAGTAGCAATCAGCCCCAGCATTTT.

V usage is TRBV4-1 and J usage is TRBJ1-5; the D gene is possibly TRBD1 (5 bases). V was trimmed by 3 bases and J by 4 bases, leaving 10 bases between them. CDR3 length: 14 residues. Germline V gene data show CDR1 as MGHRA and CDR2 as YSYEKL. CDR3 in amino acids: CASSQTDPNQPQHF. Here the CDR3 DNA reads TGCGCCAGCAGCCAGACAGACCCTAATCAGCCCCAGCATTTT.

V and J are TRBV5-8 and TRBJ1-5, with 11 bases fitting TRBD1. The J segment lost 6 bases and the V segment lost 0 bases, leaving 8 bases of the junction unmatched. Germline CDR1 is SGHTS and CDR2 is YDEGEE. CDR3 size: 17 residues. This CDR3 is CASSLAWGTGGRQPQHF. The CDR3 nucleotides are TGTGCCAGCAGCTTGGCCTGGGGGACAGGGGGACGTCAGCCCCAGCATTTT.

This clone was seen only once. The genes are TRBV7-8 and TRBJ2-7, with TRBD2 identical over 13 bases. V shed 2 bases, J shed 6 bases, and the junction held 7 bases outside the gene matches. The CDR3 length is 16 residues. The germline V gene encodes CDR1 SGHVS and CDR2 FQNEAQ. CDR3 sequence reads: CASSLLTGLAGSEQYV. CDR3 nucleotides: TGTGCCAGCAGCTTACTAACGGGACTAGCGGGAAGCGAGCAGTACGTC.

The chain employs TRBV10-3 and TRBJ1-1, with D maybe TRBD1 (6 bases). The CDR3 totals 14 residues. Germline V gives CDR1 ENHRY, CDR2 SYGVKD. Trimming left V 6 bases short and J 3 bases short, with 14 bases between. CDR3 protein: CAIRQGGRDTEAFF. CDR3 DNA sequence: TGTGCCATCAGACAGGGCGGGCGAGACACTGAAGCTTTCTTT.

The rearrangement links TRBV6-5 to TRBJ1-1; D ambiguous. The V and J ends lost 5 bases and 3 bases respectively, with 10 bases between them. The CDR3 length is 13 residues. Germline V lookup: CDR1 MNHEY, CDR2 SVGAGI. CDR3 nucleotide sequence: TGTGCCAGCAGTCGGGTCGGGGACACTGAAGCTTTCTTT. Protein product: CASSRVGDTEAFF.

V and J are TRBV11-3 and TRBJ2-3, with D unclear. This CDR3 has 13 residues. Germline loops: CDR1 SGHNT, CDR2 YENEEA. V dropped 7 bases and J dropped 6 bases, with 14 bases sitting between them. The CDR3 loop is CASTRDPGDTQYF. The CDR3 DNA is TGTGCCAGCACCCGCGACCCCGGGGATACGCAGTATTTT.

This clone was observed a handful of times. V usage is TRBV30 and J usage is TRBJ1-2; unclear D gene. Germline assignment: CDR1 GTSNPN and CDR2 SVGIG (reference sequence). Trimming stripped 6 bases from V and 8 bases from J, with 22 bases between. The CDR3 sequence is 14 residues long. CDR3 sequence (DNA): TGTGCCTGCAAAGTAGGCATCCTAGAGGGAGGCTACACCTTC. Protein: CACKVGILEGGYTF.

The V and J genes are TRBV6-1 and TRBJ2-5; TRBD1 aligns across 9 bases. This CDR3 has 14 amino acids. V trimming: 7 bases; J trimming: 1 base; junction bases outside the gene matches: 4. Per germline, CDR1 MNHNS and CDR2 SASEGT. The CDR3 DNA sequence: TGTGCCAGCATCTCGGGACAGGGCCAAGAGACCCAGTACTTC. This codes for CASISGQGQETQYF.

Remarks on this clone: At one end the junction does not follow the germline gene, possibly because of a read error. This specimen includes other DNA sequences encoding the same CDR3. This rearrangement joins TRBV6-1 to TRBJ1-2, with 8 bases fitting TRBD1. The CDR3 length is 16 residues. Germline values: CDR1 MNHNS, CDR2 SASEGT. CDR3 DNA sequence: TGCGCCAGCAGTGAAGTCCTTGGACAGGGAGGAGATGGCTACACCTTC. Its protein is CASSEVLGQGGDGYTF.

The chain carries TRBV18 and TRBJ1-2; the D gene is possibly TRBD1 (5 bases). The CDR3 has 15 residues. Germline loops: CDR1 KGHSH, CDR2 LQKENI. Trimming took 3 bases from V and 0 from J, leaving 11 bases between them. The CDR3 sequence is CASSPPEGSNYGYTF. DNA of the CDR3: TGTGCCAGCTCACCCCCGGAGGGGTCTAACTATGGCTACACCTTC.

The gene calls are TRBV1 and TRBJ1-5; the listed D gene, TRBD1, was not tested against the DNA. TRBV1 counts as a pseudogene. CDR3 length equals 19 residues. As DNA, the CDR3 is TGCACCAGCAGCCAAGATGGACGCTCGGACAGGGTGGGCAATCAGCCCCAGCATTTT. Residues: CTSSQDGRSDRVGNQPQHF.

The table lists this clone with a count of one. CDR3 loop: CASGTSGGHSYEQYF. CDR3 bases: TGTGCCAGCGGAACTAGCGGGGGTCACTCCTACGAGCAGTACTTC. The genes are TRBV6-1 and TRBJ2-5, with 11 bases that match TRBD2. The DNA end is more similar to TRBJ2-7, so the J call may be wrong. The CDR3 has 15 amino acids. The V gene's germline CDR1 is MNHNS and CDR2 SASEGT.

This chain links TRBV15 with TRBJ2-7; D is possibly TRBD2 (6 bases). V was trimmed by 4 bases and J by 2 bases, leaving 15 bases between them. The germline V gene encodes CDR1 LNHNV and CDR2 YYDKDF (reference sequence). The length of the CDR3 is 15 residues. CDR3 loop: CATSMGLASTYEQYF. Written as DNA, the CDR3 is TGTGCCACCAGCATGGGACTCGCCTCAACCTACGAGCAGTACTTC. Variable domain in full (rest from reference TRBV15 and TRBJ2-7): DAMVIQNPRYQVTQFGKPVTLSCSQTLNHNVMYWYQQKSSQAPKLLFHYYDKDFNNEADTPDNFQSRRPNTSFCFLDIRSPGLGDTAMYLCATSMGLASTYEQYFGPGTRLTVT.

The chain carries TRBV7-9 and TRBJ2-1; possible D gene TRBD2, 5 bases. Between the trimmed V and J ends, which lost 5 bases and 3 bases, there was a span of 17 bases. CDR1 SEHNR and CDR2 FQNEAQ come from the germline V gene (reference sequence). This CDR3 comprises 16 residues. CDR3 DNA: TGTGCCAGCAGCCACGACCCAAGGACTGGCTACAATGAGCAGTTCTTC. Protein product: CASSHDPRTGYNEQFF.

The chain links TRBV19 to TRBJ1-1; tentatively, D is TRBD1 (5 bases). This CDR3 is 14 amino acids long. Germline loops: CDR1 LNHDA, CDR2 SQIVND (reference sequence). V lost 3 bases to trimming and J lost 1 base, with 9 bases between them. The CDR3 bases are TGTGCCAGTAGTATTGGGGGGGAGAACACTGAAGCTTTCTTT. It encodes CASSIGGENTEAFF.